This T cell receptor beta chain was sequenced during a study of blood T cell repertoires in COVID-19. Germline V lookup: CDR1 MNHEY, CDR2 SVGAGI. The CDR3 length is 13 residues. Trimming took 4 bases from V and 1 from J, leaving 8 bases between them. TCRdb keeps only in-frame clones here, not all; method: immunoSEQ multiplex PCR. The sample consists of around 500,000 clones, 88% of them appearing once. The specimen sequenced was PBMCs or T cells enriched from blood (not recorded which). J is TRBJ2-7 and V is TRBV6-5; D ambiguous. This sequence was found in a woman aged 35 to 49 who had recovered from COVID-19. Here the CDR3 DNA reads TGTGCCAGCAGTTTGCTACAGTCCTACGAGCAGTACTTC. Encoded protein: CASSLLQSYEQYF.